Listed below are T cell receptor beta chains from one sample, sequenced in a study of OX40 agonist ivuxolimab in advanced cancers. Libraries were prepared by immunoSEQ multiplex PCR; TCRdb keeps only in-frame clonotypes and omits some of them. This table holds 70,000 to 85,000 clones, around 94% found once. The sequences come from CD4+ or CD8+ T cells sorted from blood, collected in a trial of the OX40 agonist ivuxolimab. These receptors were taken from an adult with an advanced solid tumor such as melanoma, head and neck, liver or kidney cancer. CDR3s include the opening cysteine and the closing phenylalanine or tryptophan.

j_gene,v_gene,CDR3aa
TRBJ2-7,TRBV7-8,CASSLTSVNEQYF
TRBJ2-1,TRBV9,CASSAPPGLASLGYNEQFF
TRBJ2-7,TRBV10-3,CAISEGLTYEQYF
TRBJ1-2,TRBV19,CASTIGDTRTSLYGYTF
TRBJ1-2,TRBV4-1,CASSQAPGASGYGYTF
TRBJ2-3,TRBV27,CASSLLVSDTQYF
TRBJ1-2,TRBV6-6,CASSYPGGDGYTF
TRBJ1-1,TRBV7-3,CASSLTGQMNTEAFF
TRBJ2-2,TRBV9,CASSVVAANTGELFF
TRBJ1-2,TRBV6-6,CASSYSLGQGDYGYTF
TRBJ1-3,TRBV2,CASDRVDAGNTIYF
TRBJ2-2,TRBV7-8,CASSLGQGRTGELFF
TRBJ2-1,TRBV5-1,CASSLALAGPATYNEQFF
TRBJ2-1,TRBV5-4,CASSGNEQFF
TRBJ2-1,TRBV4-3,CASRPGLADNEQFF
TRBJ2-5,TRBV21-1,CASSKDTRVMETQYF
TRBJ2-3,TRBV5-8,CASSLTGPSTDTQYF
TRBJ2-1,TRBV6-5,CASSYSSPGDEQFF
TRBJ2-7,TRBV7-8,CASRSLAGVYEQYF
TRBJ1-2,TRBV4-3,CASSPISDSYGYTF
TRBJ2-2,TRBV5-1,CASSLEVGTGSPGELFF
TRBJ2-7,TRBV5-1,CASSTDIYSYEQYF
TRBJ2-1,TRBV11-2,CASSLVVAGPYNEQFF
TRBJ2-7,TRBV21-1,CASSKYIENQGHFGYEQYF
TRBJ1-2,TRBV4-3,CASSQDLGGSATF
TRBJ2-6,TRBV5-7,CASSRRDRVIGANVLTF
TRBJ2-7,TRBV11-2,CASSLMSYEQYF